These 20 T cell receptor beta chains originate from one sample sequenced in a study of T-cell memory formation after mild COVID-19. TCRdb ran MiXCR on the 5' RACE reads and lists one entry per CDR3 protein. The sample holds about 340,000 distinct CDR3 sequences; roughly 13% are singletons and the top ten take about 21%. Specimen: PBMCs or a T cell subset sorted from them (not recorded which). Receptors originate from a young man who had mild COVID-19 (a few samples of this study predate the infection). Cell type and time point are not known.

The chain combines TRBV2 with TRBJ2-2, with 7 positions matching TRBD1. The V gene end was trimmed by 9 bases and the J gene end by 4 bases; junction bases not matched to a gene: 5. Per the germline V gene, CDR1 is SNHLY and CDR2 is FYNNEI. This CDR3 contains 13 residues. The CDR3 sequence: CASTGAITGELFF. The CDR3 DNA reads TGTGCCAGTACAGGGGCGATCACCGGGGAGCTGTTTTTT.

This clonotype was picked up one time. The chain carries TRBV6-6 and TRBJ1-5; no clear D gene. Germline loops: CDR1 MNHNY, CDR2 SVGAGI (reference sequence). This CDR3 is 16 amino acids long. V lost 6 bases to trimming and J lost 0 bases, with 15 bases between them. The CDR3 sequence: CASREWGDYSNQPQHF. In nucleotides, the CDR3 is TGTGCCAGCAGAGAGTGGGGAGATTATAGCAATCAGCCCCAGCATTTT.

Concerning this clonotype: The junction departs from germline at one end; a sequencing error may be responsible. CDR3 amino acids: CATSQGGPTDTQYF. CDR3 nucleotide sequence: TGTGCCACCAGTCAAGGGGGGCCCACAGATACGCAGTATTTT. The J gene is TRBJ2-3, the V gene TRBV10-3; either TRBD1 or TRBD2 may fit D (6 bases each). Germline V lookup: CDR1 ENHRY, CDR2 SYGVKD. The CDR3 loop spans 14 amino acids.

The CDR3 DNA follows: TGTGCCATCAGTGACACCTATGGCTACACCTTC. Residues: CAISDTYGYTF. This chain uses TRBV10-3 with TRBJ1-2; D is ambiguous. Germline assignment: CDR1 ENHRY and CDR2 SYGVKD. V gave up 3 bases and J gave up 4 bases, with 3 bases separating them. The CDR3 covers 11 residues.

The V and J genes are TRBV4-3 and TRBJ2-7, with 7 bases identical to TRBD2. The CDR3 covers 15 residues. The junction had 6 bases not matched to a gene; V was cut back by 0 bases and J by 4 bases. Germline CDR1 and CDR2: LGHNA and YSLEER. In DNA form, the CDR3 reads TGCGCCAGCAGCCAAGAGGTGAGCGGGGCTTACGAGCAGTACGTC. It translates to CASSQEVSGAYEQYV.

This clonotype has just a few counts. The V and J genes are TRBV12-3 or TRBV12-4 and TRBJ2-1, with D unclear. The V end lost 5 bases, the J end lost 0 bases, and 14 bases lay between the germline ends. The CDR3 sequence is 16 residues long. In nucleotides, the CDR3 is TGTGCCAGCAGTCGGTTACTGTGGGACTCCTACAATGAGCAGTTCTTC. Residues: CASSRLLWDSYNEQFF.

This clonotype was picked up a small number of times. The V gene is TRBV4-1, the J gene TRBJ2-7; no clear D gene. V dropped 1 base and J dropped 0 bases, with 13 bases sitting between them. The germline CDR1 and CDR2 sequences are MGHRA and YSYEKL. The CDR3 has 16 residues. The CDR3 coding sequence is TGCGCCAGCAGCCAAGCAGACCATAGGAGCTCCTACGAGCAGTACTTC. This translates into CASSQADHRSSYEQYF.

This clonotype occurred a few times. This chain joins TRBV7-8 and TRBJ2-5; D may be TRBD2 (6 bases). Trimming removed 3 bases from V and 5 bases from J, with 16 bases in between. The CDR3 length is 15 residues. Per the germline V gene, CDR1 is SGHVS and CDR2 is FQNEAQ. The CDR3 DNA is TGTGCCAGCAGCTTGGGAAGGCTTGGGGGGGAGACCCAGTACTTC. The encoded protein is CASSLGRLGGETQYF.

V is TRBV6-6 and J is TRBJ2-6; D unclear. V gave up 5 bases and J gave up 2 bases, with 10 bases separating them. The CDR3 spans 15 residues. The germline V gene has CDR1 MNHNY and CDR2 SVGAGI (reference sequence). The DNA of the CDR3 is TGTGCCAGCAGTCCCAATCGCCCTGGGGCCAACGTCCTGACTTTC. Translation gives CASSPNRPGANVLTF.

V and J are TRBV30 and TRBJ2-4; D gene uncertain. The V and J ends lost 2 bases and 0 bases respectively, with 8 bases between them. Germline V gene lookup returns CDR1 GTSNPN and CDR2 SVGIG (reference sequence). CDR3 size: 14 residues. The DNA of the CDR3 is TGTGCCTGGAGTCAGAACTTAGCCAAAAACATTCAGTACTTC. Translating gives CAWSQNLAKNIQYF.

This clonotype was detected only a few times. V and J are TRBV29-1 and TRBJ2-2; possible D gene TRBD2, 7 bases. The CDR3 is made up of 13 amino acids. Germline loops: CDR1 SQVTM, CDR2 ANQGSEA. V dropped 7 bases and J dropped 0 bases, with 9 bases sitting between them. CDR3 sequence (DNA): TGCAGCGCGGGGGGCCCGAACACCGGGGAGCTGTTTTTT. Translation: CSAGGPNTGELFF.

The rearrangement joins TRBV27 to TRBJ1-5; possibly TRBD1 for D (6 bases). Germline CDR1 reads MNHEY; CDR2 reads SMNVEV (reference sequence). This CDR3 comprises 13 residues. Between the trimmed V and J ends, which lost 3 bases and 7 bases, there was a span of 10 bases. The CDR3 loop is CASSFRGRQPQHF. The CDR3 DNA reads as TGTGCCAGCAGTTTCAGGGGTCGCCAGCCCCAGCATTTT.

This clonotype was recorded a few times. The chain carries TRBV20-1 and TRBJ2-5; D is ambiguous. V was clipped by 7 bases and J by 3 bases, with 6 bases between them. Germline CDR1 is DFQATT and CDR2 is SNEGSKA (reference sequence). The CDR3 contains 10 residues. CDR3 residues: CSGIKETQYF. The CDR3 DNA follows: TGCAGTGGGATCAAAGAGACCCAGTACTTC.

The chain has TRBV19 and TRBJ2-1; TRBD2 matches at 11 bases. The V segment lost 5 bases and the J segment 9 bases; nucleotides outside the gene matches: 12. Germline V lookup: CDR1 LNHDA, CDR2 SQIVND (reference sequence). This CDR3 is 16 amino acids long. This CDR3 reads CASSDLAGGPVGEQFF. CDR3 sequence (DNA): TGTGCCAGTAGTGACTTAGCGGGGGGGCCCGTGGGTGAGCAGTTCTTC.

In its sample, this clonotype was seen a few times. The rearrangement links TRBV7-9 to TRBJ2-7; D is ambiguous. The germline V gene has CDR1 SEHNR and CDR2 FQNEAQ (reference sequence). There are 13 residues in the CDR3. Deletions cut 2 bases from V and 5 bases from J, with 10 bases between. The CDR3 here is CASSLTGWDEQYF. The CDR3, as DNA: TGTGCCAGCAGCTTAACGGGCTGGGACGAGCAGTACTTC.

This clonotype was seen only a few times. The CDR3 region is CASSPISGYSTDTQYF. As DNA, the CDR3 is TGTGCCAGCAGCCCCATTAGCGGATACAGCACAGATACGCAGTATTTT. The chain couples TRBV7-2 to TRBJ2-3; TRBD2 might be the D (6 bases). This CDR3 is 16 amino acids long. CDR1 and CDR2 from the germline V gene are SGHTA and FQGNSA. V lost 5 bases and J lost 0, with 15 bases in between.

The chain carries TRBV5-5 and TRBJ2-5, with D possibly matching TRBD2 (5 bases). CDR1 is SGHKS and CDR2 is YYEKEE in the germline V gene (reference sequence). Trimming took off 1 base at V and 0 bases at J, with 10 bases between the two ends. The CDR3 contains 15 residues. The CDR3 nucleotides read TGTGCCAGCAGCTTGAGTGGAGGATACCAAGAGACCCAGTACTTC. Translating it yields CASSLSGGYQETQYF. Drawing the rest from reference TRBV5-5 and TRBJ2-5, the complete variable domain is DAGVTQSPTHLIKTRGQQVTLRCSPISGHKSVSWYQQVLGQGPQFIFQYYEKEERGRGNFPDRFSARQFPNYSSELNVNALLLGDSALYLCASSLSGGYQETQYFGPGTRLLVL.

V is TRBV5-5 and J is TRBJ2-2; D call uncertain. From germline, CDR1 is SGHKS and CDR2 YYEKEE (reference sequence). V lost 3 bases, J lost 3 bases, and 6 bases lay in between. This CDR3 is built from 13 residues. CDR3 amino acids: CASSSQDTGELFF. CDR3 in DNA: TGTGCCAGCAGCTCGCAGGACACCGGGGAGCTGTTTTTT.

The chain joins TRBV24-1 to TRBJ1-5; TRBD1 is a possible D gene (6 bases). In germline, CDR1 is KGHDR, CDR2 SFDVKD. The V gene lost 10 bases and the J gene lost 7 bases, with 13 bases spanning the gap. The CDR3 covers 12 residues. CDR3 bases: TGTGCCACTGCCAGGGGCGCGCAGCCCCAGCATTTT. Translating it yields CATARGAQPQHF.

This chain joins TRBV5-1 and TRBJ2-3; 9 nucleotides align to TRBD2. The CDR3 has 15 residues. Germline CDR1 SGHRS, CDR2 YFSETQ. The V segment lost 4 bases and the J segment 4 bases; nucleotides outside the gene matches: 7. CDR3 region: CASSPQAGGADTQYF. CDR3 DNA sequence: TGCGCCAGCAGCCCACAAGCGGGGGGTGCAGATACGCAGTATTTT.